Below are 21 T cell receptor beta chains sequenced from a single sample in a study of cytomegalovirus exposure and HLA in healthy donors. The PCR employed 60 Vbeta primers together with 13 Jbeta primers. The repertoire was sequenced with immunoSEQ multiplex PCR; TCRdb's copy has only in-frame clones and lacks some. The profile shows around 170,000 clones, roughly 80% of them singletons. What was sequenced was PBMCs. Receptors originate from a man aged 40-50 years in good health and CMV-seropositive.

The chain combines TRBV19 with TRBJ2-3, with D unclear. Germline CDR1 LNHDA, CDR2 SQIVND (reference sequence). With 3 bases removed from V and 0 bases from J, the gap between germline ends came to 7 bases. The CDR3 loop spans 14 amino acids. Written as DNA, the CDR3 is TGTGCCAGTAGTATCTGGAGTAGCACAGATACGCAGTATTTT. It specifies CASSIWSSTDTQYF.

This CDR3 is CASSQTTGAGQPQHF. CDR3 nucleotides: TGCGCCAGCAGCCAAACTACAGGGGCCGGGCAGCCCCAGCATTTT. The chain joins TRBV4-3 to TRBJ1-5; the match to TRBD1 covers 7 bases. The CDR3 spans 15 residues. Germline values: CDR1 LGHNA, CDR2 YSLEER. V trimming: 2 bases; J trimming: 7 bases; junction bases outside the gene matches: 8.

V is TRBV27 and J is TRBJ2-7; D uncertain. Germline V gene lookup returns CDR1 MNHEY and CDR2 SMNVEV (reference sequence). The CDR3 length is 15 residues. V was pared by 2 bases and J by 3 bases, with 14 bases between. CDR3 DNA sequence: TGTGCCAGCAGTTTAACGGTGAGAGCGTACTACGAGCAGTACTTC. It encodes CASSLTVRAYYEQYF.

This chain joins TRBV5-4 and TRBJ2-5; a possible D gene is TRBD2 (6 bases). Deletions cut 9 bases from V and 4 bases from J, with 16 bases between. The CDR3 covers 13 residues. CDR1 and CDR2 from the germline V gene are SGHNT and YYREEE (reference sequence). The CDR3 DNA reads as TGTGCCATGGAGGCAGCGGGCCGAGAGACCCAGTACTTC. Translating it yields CAMEAAGRETQYF.

The table lists this clone with a count of one. J is TRBJ2-7 and V is TRBV5-4, with 7 bases matching TRBD2. The germline CDR1 and CDR2 sequences are SGHNT and YYREEE (reference sequence). The CDR3 is 13 amino acids. J gave up 5 bases and V 1 base, and 3 bases lay outside the gene matches. The CDR3 loop reads CASSLPGLDEQYF. The CDR3 coding sequence is TGTGCCAGCAGCTTGCCCGGACTAGACGAGCAGTACTTC.

The gene calls are TRBV9 and TRBJ2-5; a weak D match, TRBD2 (6 bases). V shed 7 bases and J shed 7 bases, with 11 bases lying between them. Germline CDR1 reads SGDLS; CDR2 reads YYNGEE. This CDR3 region has 11 residues. CDR3 sequence (DNA): TGTGCCAGCGGATACGGGGGGACCCAGTACTTC. This codes for CASGYGGTQYF.

The chain is built from TRBV5-4 and TRBJ1-5; D is unresolved. V was clipped by 4 bases and J by 2 bases, with 7 bases between them. Germline V gives CDR1 SGHNT, CDR2 YYREEE (reference sequence). The CDR3 loop spans 13 amino acids. In DNA form, the CDR3 reads TGTGCCAGCAGCGACGGGGGCAATCAGCCCCAGCATTTT. This encodes CASSDGGNQPQHF. Together with reference TRBV5-4 and TRBJ1-5, the CDR3 gives the full variable domain: ETGVTQSPTHLIKTRGQQVTLRCSSQSGHNTVSWYQQALGQGPQFIFQYYREEENGRGNFPPRFSGLQFPNYSSELNVNALELDDSALYLCASSDGGNQPQHFGDGTRLSIL.

J is TRBJ2-7 and V is TRBV7-2, with D perhaps matching TRBD2 (5 bases). V dropped 1 base and J dropped 7 bases, with 14 bases sitting between them. From germline, CDR1 is SGHTA and CDR2 FQGNSA. The CDR3 extends over 14 amino acids. CDR3 sequence: CASSLDGLPGEQYF. CDR3 nucleotide sequence: TGTGCCAGCAGCTTAGATGGACTCCCTGGAGAGCAGTACTTC.

V and J are TRBV27 and TRBJ2-1, with a tentative D call TRBD1 (5 bases). This CDR3 has 16 residues. The V and J ends lost 5 bases and 8 bases respectively, with 22 bases between them. CDR1 MNHEY and CDR2 SMNVEV come from the germline V gene (reference sequence). The CDR3 is CASSPFPWTKGDEQFF. CDR3 coding DNA: TGTGCCAGCAGTCCGTTCCCCTGGACGAAAGGGGATGAGCAGTTCTTC.

This clone was seen a single time. The chain is built from TRBV2 and TRBJ2-1; TRBD2 aligns across 9 bases. There are 17 residues in the CDR3. With V trimmed by 2 bases and J by 2 bases, 7 bases remained unmatched. The germline V gene has CDR1 SNHLY and CDR2 FYNNEI. The CDR3 DNA reads TGTGCCAGCAGTGAAAGGGTAGCGGGGGATACCTACAATGAGCAGTTCTTC. Protein: CASSERVAGDTYNEQFF.

Only a few counts were recorded for this clone. The chain combines TRBV7-9 with TRBJ2-1, with TRBD1 as a possible D gene (6 bases). From germline, CDR1 is SEHNR and CDR2 FQNEAQ (reference sequence). This CDR3 comprises 15 residues. V lost 1 base, J lost 5 bases, and 12 bases lay in between. CDR3 protein: CASSLVTRDNNEQFF. The CDR3 coding sequence is TGTGCCAGCAGCTTAGTAACCAGGGACAACAATGAGCAGTTCTTC.

The V gene is TRBV5-4, the J gene TRBJ1-1, with 8 bases lining up with TRBD1. Germline CDR1 SGHNT, CDR2 YYREEE (reference sequence). The CDR3 contains 16 residues. J lost 5 bases, V lost 0 bases, and 9 bases had no gene match. The CDR3 region is CASSLDVRGPGTEAFF. The CDR3 DNA follows: TGTGCCAGCAGCTTGGATGTCAGGGGGCCTGGGACTGAAGCTTTCTTT. Drawing the rest from reference TRBV5-4 and TRBJ1-1, the complete variable domain is ETGVTQSPTHLIKTRGQQVTLRCSSQSGHNTVSWYQQALGQGPQFIFQYYREEENGRGNFPPRFSGLQFPNYSSELNVNALELDDSALYLCASSLDVRGPGTEAFFGQGTRLTVV.

The chain uses TRBV12-1 and TRBJ2-1; TRBD1, the table's D call, was not compared with the DNA. TRBV12-1 represents a pseudogene. This CDR3 has 14 amino acids. In nucleotides, the CDR3 is TGTGCCAGCAGCTTAGGGGGCTCGAACAATGAGCAGTTCTTC. Translated, it gives CASSLGGSNNEQFF.

The chain employs TRBV10-2 and TRBJ1-2; a possible D gene is TRBD1 (6 bases). CDR1 is WSHSY, CDR2 SAAADI, per germline. V shed 4 bases and J shed 3 bases, with 9 bases lying between them. This CDR3 contains 13 residues. The CDR3 is CASSVGGYYGYTF. CDR3 in DNA: TGCGCCAGCAGTGTTGGGGGCTACTATGGCTACACCTTC.

This clone has a handful of counts. The chain uses TRBV4-1 and TRBJ1-2, with 11 nucleotides matching TRBD1. Germline-derived CDR1 and CDR2 are MGHRA and YSYEKL. The CDR3 length is 13 residues. J lost 7 bases, V lost 4 bases, and 2 bases had no gene match. The CDR3 loop reads CASSPDRGLGYTF. The CDR3 DNA follows: TGCGCCAGCAGCCCGGACAGGGGGCTTGGCTACACCTTC.

The J gene is TRBJ2-1, the V gene TRBV5-1, with 9 bases identical to TRBD1. The germline CDR1 and CDR2 sequences are SGHRS and YFSETQ. The CDR3 has 14 amino acids. J lost 7 bases, V lost 5 bases, and 7 bases had no gene match. CDR3: CASRRTGAQNEQFF. CDR3 bases: TGCGCCAGCAGGCGGACAGGGGCGCAAAATGAGCAGTTCTTC. The complete variable domain, with remaining parts taken from reference TRBV5-1 and TRBJ2-1, reads KAGVTQTPRYLIKTRGQQVTLSCSPISGHRSVSWYQQTPGQGLQFLFEYFSETQRNKGNFPGRFSGRQFSNSRSEMNVSTLELGDSALYLCASRRTGAQNEQFFGPGTRLTVL.

The V gene is TRBV7-8, the J gene TRBJ1-3, with TRBD1 matching 10 bases. Trimming cost V 3 bases and J 4 bases; bases outside gene matches: 3. CDR1 and CDR2 from the germline V gene are SGHVS and FQNEAQ. The CDR3 extends over 15 amino acids. CDR3 amino acids: CASSFRQGAGNTIYF. In nucleotides, the CDR3 is TGTGCCAGCAGCTTTAGACAGGGGGCCGGAAACACCATATATTTT.

This clone occurred a few times. The chain joins TRBV5-1 to TRBJ1-1, with TRBD1 as a possible D gene (5 bases). V lost 3 bases and J 6 bases, leaving 21 bases between the germline ends. The CDR3 totals 16 residues. CDR1 is SGHRS, CDR2 YFSETQ, per germline. Written as DNA, the CDR3 is TGCGCCAGCAGCTCGCCCGCTAAAAACAGGTACGCTGAAGCTTTCTTT. It translates to CASSSPAKNRYAEAFF.

This chain joins TRBV5-4 and TRBJ1-3; TRBD1 matches 9 bases. V shed 4 bases, J shed 2 bases, and the junction held 10 bases outside the gene matches. The CDR3 extends over 17 amino acids. The germline CDR1 and CDR2 sequences are SGHNT and YYREEE (reference sequence). CDR3 in amino acids: CASSRGARTGAGNTIYF. The DNA for the CDR3 is TGTGCCAGCAGCCGAGGGGCAAGGACAGGGGCTGGAAACACCATATATTTT.

The chain links TRBV7-2 to TRBJ2-5; a possible D gene is TRBD1 (5 bases). The germline gives CDR1 SGHTA, CDR2 FQGNSA. Trimming stripped 1 base from V and 2 bases from J, with 8 bases between. This CDR3 has 14 residues. As DNA, the CDR3 is TGTGCCAGCAGCTTAGGGCAGGGTCAAGAGACCCAGTACTTC. As protein: CASSLGQGQETQYF.

The chain is built from TRBV5-4 and TRBJ2-5, with a weak D call TRBD2 (6 bases). The germline V and J ends were trimmed by 1 base and 4 bases, with 14 bases remaining between them. Germline assignment: CDR1 SGHNT and CDR2 YYREEE (reference sequence). This CDR3 has 15 amino acids. Here the CDR3 DNA reads TGTGCCAGCAGCTTGCCACTAGCAGGCCCAGAGACCCAGTACTTC. Its translation: CASSLPLAGPETQYF.